The source of this TCR beta chain is a study of long-term antiretroviral therapy in people with HIV. In the study overall: The 2015 recommendation for immediate ART came about a decade after the earliest samples.

Turning to this clone: Its antigen is as yet unknown.

V was cut by 0 bases and J by 1 base, with 2 bases left in between. The CDR3 runs to 13 residues. Germline V gene lookup returns CDR1 SGHAT and CDR2 FQDESV (reference sequence). Study outcomes and limitations: Blood, drawn from about 2004 to 2018, may reflect older ART regimens.

With survey level as its setting, the immunoSEQ assay was v3.0. Only in-frame clones appear in the TCRdb table, and some are missing; sequencing was by immunoSEQ multiplex PCR. This sample has under 30,000 clones, with around four fifths found just once. It was in the United States that all participants with HIV were treated. Held in samples before DNA extraction were 1-10 million cryopreserved PBMC. The chain couples TRBV11-1 to TRBJ2-3, with D hard to call. The receptor comes from a man between 18 and 29 years old with HIV. This specimen was unsorted PBMCs, taken 3 years after starting antiretroviral therapy. The CDR3 DNA reads as TGTGCCAGCAGCTTAGCGGGCACAGATACGCAGTATTTT. Residues: CASSLAGTDTQYF.